This T cell receptor (beta chain) was sequenced for a study of vaccination and CD4 T cells after COVID-19. Study at large: The stimulating agents, overlapping spike peptides, came from SARS-CoV-2, HCoV-NL63, HCoV-OC43 and HCoV-229E. Study-wide points: Spike mono-reactivity was found in 304 of the 307 vaccine-specific clones identified in convalescent patients.

Sequenced with the Oncomine TCR Beta short-read assay was DNA taken from cultured CD4+ T cells. Extraction of genomic DNA was performed on cultured CD4+ T cells. TCRdb fed the PCR reads into MiXCR, producing one record per CDR3 protein. The sample shows over 9,000 distinct CDR3 sequences, nearly 35% of them seen only once. CDR1 MNHEY and CDR2 SVGAGI come from the germline V gene. V shed 1 base and J shed 3 bases, with 7 bases lying between them. This CDR3 is 14 amino acids long. Treatment noted: roughly 10-day PBMC culture with coronavirus spike peptide pools or control peptides (ViraFEST assay). Gathered ahead of the COVID-19 pandemic (2011-2018) were the CD4+ T cells of the unexposed donor. ViraFEST used peptide pools to expand antigen-specific T cells before TCR sequencing. Wells contained under 2.5 million PBMCs each, and these were cultured with about 10 IU/ml IL-2 and about 9 ug/ml peptide pools.

Worth noting for this clonotype: Its target is unknown.

The V call is TRBV6-5, the J call TRBJ1-5; D gene uncertain. The receptor comes from a human donor in good health. Material: CD4+ T cells from blood, cultured in vitro. The CDR3 DNA sequence: TGTGCCAGCAGTTACTTGGAGAACAATCAGCCCCAGCATTTT. As protein: CASSYLENNQPQHF.